These T cell receptor beta chains were read from a single sample in a study of T-cell reconstitution after alpha-beta-depleted transplantation in children. MiXCR, run by TCRdb on the PCR reads, gives a single entry per CDR3 protein. The sample contains some 440,000 distinct CDR3 sequences, roughly 16% of which appear only once. The sequencing here drew on PBMCs, mostly from graft donor cells, taken 360 days after TCRalphabeta/CD19-depleted stem cell transplant. These receptors all come from a boy less than two years old who had a stem cell transplant for Wiskott-Aldrich syndrome, so the T cells may come from the graft donor. The CDR3 runs from the conserved cysteine through the conserved F or W. Each record gives: J gene, clone size, D gene, V gene, CDR3 protein, CDR3 DNA. The D gene is left open where the match is weak. For some rows the clone size is stated as once, few or many, or as a class when expanded; others skip it.

TRBJ2-2	few	.	TRBV9	CASSRTPTTGELFF	TGTGCCAGCAGCCGGACACCTACCACCGGGGAGCTGTTTTTT
TRBJ1-1	.	.	TRBV5-1	CASSNYQGRAFF	TGCGCCAGCAGCAACTACCAGGGTAGAGCTTTCTTT
TRBJ1-2	many	TRBD1	TRBV18	CASSPPWTGGYGYTF	TGTGCCAGCTCACCACCGTGGACAGGGGGCTATGGCTACACCTTC
TRBJ2-3	few	.	TRBV5-1	CASSFGGTPDTQYF	TGCGCCAGCAGCTTTGGAGGGACCCCAGATACGCAGTATTTT
TRBJ2-6	few	.	TRBV12-3/TRBV12-4	CASSLGPGHRAGANVLTF	TGTGCCAGCAGTTTAGGGCCAGGGCATAGGGCTGGGGCCAACGTCCTGACTTTC
TRBJ2-7	.	.	TRBV11-2	CASSLDQTVVRLPYEQYF	TGTGCCAGCAGCTTAGATCAGACAGTGGTACGGTTGCCCTACGAGCAGTACTTC
TRBJ2-1	.	TRBD2	TRBV11-1	CASSSSWGLAASLEQFF	TGTGCCAGCAGCTCCTCCTGGGGACTAGCGGCCTCTTTAGAGCAGTTCTTC
TRBJ2-3	few	.	TRBV7-6	CASSFSGWDTQYF	TGTGCCAGCAGCTTCTCGGGGTGGGATACGCAGTATTTT
TRBJ1-4	few	.	TRBV27	CASSLWGTAGEKLFF	TGTGCCAGCAGTTTATGGGGGACCGCCGGTGAAAAACTGTTTTTT
TRBJ2-1	few	.	TRBV4-3	CASSQDHNEQFF	TGCGCCAGCAGCCAAGACCACAATGAGCAGTTCTTC
TRBJ2-5	.	.	TRBV12-3/TRBV12-4	CASSLGGMEETQYF	TGTGCCAGCAGTTTAGGGGGTATGGAAGAGACCCAGTACTTC
TRBJ2-7	.	TRBD1	TRBV10-1	CASSASWDSYEQYF	TGCGCCAGCAGTGCCTCCTGGGACAGCTACGAGCAGTACTTC
TRBJ1-1	few	TRBD1	TRBV5-1	CASSLRPQGADTEAFF	TGCGCCAGCAGCTTAAGGCCACAGGGGGCAGACACTGAAGCTTTCTTT
TRBJ2-1	many	TRBD2	TRBV12-3/TRBV12-4	CASGSGTSVYNEQFF	TGTGCCAGCGGCTCGGGGACTAGCGTATACAATGAGCAGTTCTTC
TRBJ1-4	few	.	TRBV4-1	CASSQDRWDSLRTATNEKLFF	TGCGCCAGCAGCCAAGATCGCTGGGATAGCCTCAGGACGGCAACTAATGAAAAACTGTTTTTT
TRBJ2-1	few	TRBD2	TRBV18	CASSPTGTSMTEQFF	TGTGCCAGCTCACCTACCGGGACTAGTATGACTGAGCAGTTCTTC
TRBJ2-2	many	.	TRBV7-8	CASSLGHYTGELFF	TGTGCCAGCAGCTTAGGACATTACACCGGGGAGCTGTTTTTT
TRBJ1-1	few	TRBD1	TRBV6-5	CASTDRGRGEKNTEAFF	TGTGCCAGCACCGACCGCGGCAGGGGGGAGAAGAACACTGAAGCTTTCTTT
TRBJ1-5	few	.	TRBV18	CASSPGRGDQPQHF	TGTGCCAGCTCACCGGGGAGGGGGGATCAGCCCCAGCATTTT
TRBJ2-1	.	TRBD2	TRBV10-3	CAIRGLAGGNEQFF	TGTGCCATCAGGGGACTAGCGGGAGGGAATGAGCAGTTCTTC
TRBJ2-7	.	TRBD2	TRBV29-1	CSYSGRSYEQYF	TGCAGCTATAGCGGGAGAAGCTACGAGCAGTACTTC
TRBJ2-7	many	.	TRBV28	CASRQDFLLEQYF	TGTGCCAGCAGGCAGGACTTTCTTCTCGAGCAGTACTTC
TRBJ2-6	.	.	TRBV5-4	CASSWNIIRSGANVLTF	TGTGCCAGCAGCTGGAACATCATTCGCTCTGGGGCCAACGTCCTGACTTTC
TRBJ2-4	.	TRBD2	TRBV20-1	CSATVTSGRADIQYF	TGCAGTGCTACGGTGACTAGCGGGAGGGCGGACATTCAGTACTTC
TRBJ2-7	many	.	TRBV10-1	CASSEGGKGAYEQYF	TGCGCCAGCAGTGAGGGGGGCAAGGGAGCCTACGAGCAGTACTTC
TRBJ2-3	.	.	TRBV24-1	CATSRGFSTDTQYF	TGTGCCACCTCCAGGGGTTTTAGCACAGATACGCAGTATTTT
TRBJ2-7	few	.	TRBV5-1	CASSPGESPVQQYF	TGCGCCAGCAGTCCAGGGGAATCCCCAGTACAGCAGTACTTC
TRBJ2-5	.	TRBD2	TRBV20-1	CSARDFSGGARETQYF	TGCAGTGCTAGAGATTTTAGCGGGGGGGCCAGGGAGACCCAGTACTTC
TRBJ1-2	.	.	TRBV6-5	CASSYSHLYGYTF	TGTGCCAGCAGTTATTCGCATCTCTATGGCTACACCTTC
TRBJ2-7	few	.	TRBV20-1	CSARDRWDPYEQYF	TGCAGTGCTAGAGATCGATGGGACCCCTACGAGCAGTACTTC
TRBJ2-2	.	TRBD2	TRBV24-1	CATSDLWSSGTTGELFF	TGTGCCACCAGTGATTTATGGTCTAGCGGAACCACCGGGGAGCTGTTTTTT
TRBJ2-1	few	TRBD2	TRBV4-2	CASSQPSGGTSSYNEQFF	TGTGCCAGCAGCCAACCTAGCGGGGGGACTAGCTCCTACAATGAGCAGTTCTTC
TRBJ2-3	.	TRBD2	TRBV27	CASSPIPLLAGVPDTQYF	TGTGCCAGCAGTCCTATACCCCTACTAGCGGGAGTACCAGATACGCAGTATTTT
TRBJ1-3	few	.	TRBV20-1	CSASTGNTIYF	TGCAGTGCCAGTACGGGAAACACCATATATTTT
TRBJ2-7	.	.	TRBV4-2	CASSPQLARDEQYF	TGTGCCAGCAGCCCTCAACTAGCTCGAGACGAGCAGTACTTC
TRBJ2-6	few	.	TRBV15	CATSRKGRVASGANVLTF	TGTGCCACCAGCAGAAAGGGAAGGGTTGCATCTGGGGCCAACGTCCTGACTTTC
TRBJ2-1	few	.	TRBV5-5	CASSLWISSYNEQFF	TGTGCCAGCAGCTTGTGGATTTCCTCCTACAATGAGCAGTTCTTC
TRBJ2-7	.	.	TRBV5-1	CASSFGGFGSYEQYF	TGCGCCAGCAGCTTTGGAGGGTTTGGCTCCTACGAGCAGTACTTC
TRBJ2-7	.	.	TRBV6-1	CASSRPWSNEQYF	TGTGCCAGCAGCCGACCTTGGAGTAACGAGCAGTACTTC
TRBJ2-1	few	TRBD2	TRBV11-1	CASSLARGERDLYNEQFF	TGTGCCAGCAGCTTAGCGCGTGGGGAGCGGGATCTCTACAATGAGCAGTTCTTC
TRBJ2-1	few	.	TRBV10-3	CAIRGGNEQFF	TGTGCCATACGAGGGGGGAATGAGCAGTTCTTC
TRBJ2-7	.	TRBD2	TRBV3-1	CASSPHRLARYEQYF	TGTGCCAGCAGCCCACACCGACTAGCGCGATACGAGCAGTACTTC
TRBJ2-1	.	TRBD2	TRBV30	CASTGTSGLYNEQFF	TGTGCCTCCACCGGGACTAGCGGCCTCTACAATGAGCAGTTCTTC
TRBJ2-1	few	.	TRBV28	CASSLEHNEQFF	TGTGCCAGCAGTCTCGAACACAATGAGCAGTTCTTC